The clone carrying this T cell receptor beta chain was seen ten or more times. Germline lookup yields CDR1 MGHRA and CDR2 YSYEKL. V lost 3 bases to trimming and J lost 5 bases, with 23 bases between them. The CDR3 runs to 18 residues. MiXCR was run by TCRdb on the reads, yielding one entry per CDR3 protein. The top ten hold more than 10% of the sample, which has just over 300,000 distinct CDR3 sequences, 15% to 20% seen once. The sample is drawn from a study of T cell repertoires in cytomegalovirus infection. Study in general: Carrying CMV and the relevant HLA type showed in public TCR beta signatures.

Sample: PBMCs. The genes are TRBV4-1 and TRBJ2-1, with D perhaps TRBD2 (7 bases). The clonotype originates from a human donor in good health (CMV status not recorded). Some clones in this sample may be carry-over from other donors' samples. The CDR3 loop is CASSHRGGTGRPDNEQFF. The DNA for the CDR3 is TGCGCCAGCAGCCACCGCGGGGGAACAGGGCGTCCGGACAATGAGCAGTTCTTC.